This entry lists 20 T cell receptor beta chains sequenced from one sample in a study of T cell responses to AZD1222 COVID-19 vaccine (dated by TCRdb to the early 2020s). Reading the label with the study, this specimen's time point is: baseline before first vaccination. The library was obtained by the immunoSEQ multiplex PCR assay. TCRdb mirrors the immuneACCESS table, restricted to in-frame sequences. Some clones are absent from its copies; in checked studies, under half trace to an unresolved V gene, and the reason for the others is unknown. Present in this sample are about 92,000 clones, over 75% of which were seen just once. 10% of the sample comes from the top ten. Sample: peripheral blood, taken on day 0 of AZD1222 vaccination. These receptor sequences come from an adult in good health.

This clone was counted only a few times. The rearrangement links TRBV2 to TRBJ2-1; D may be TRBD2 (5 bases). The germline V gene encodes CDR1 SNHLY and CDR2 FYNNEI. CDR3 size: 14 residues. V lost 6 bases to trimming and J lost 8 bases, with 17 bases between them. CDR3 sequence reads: CASRPPGVPDEQFF. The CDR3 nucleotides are TGTGCCAGCAGGCCACCCGGGGTCCCAGATGAGCAGTTCTTC.

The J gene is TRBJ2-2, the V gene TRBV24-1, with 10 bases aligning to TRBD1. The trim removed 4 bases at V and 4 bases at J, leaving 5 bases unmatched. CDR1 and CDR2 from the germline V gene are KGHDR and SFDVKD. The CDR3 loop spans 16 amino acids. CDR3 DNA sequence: TGTGCCACCAGTGAAACGGGACAGGGGTTCACCGGGGAGCTGTTTTTT. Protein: CATSETGQGFTGELFF.

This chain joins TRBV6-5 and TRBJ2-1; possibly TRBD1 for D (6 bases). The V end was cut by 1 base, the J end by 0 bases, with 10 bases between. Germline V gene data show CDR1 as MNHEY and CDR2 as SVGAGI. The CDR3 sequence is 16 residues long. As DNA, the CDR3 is TGTGCCAGCAGTTACTACAGGGATAGCTCCTACAATGAGCAGTTCTTC. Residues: CASSYYRDSSYNEQFF.

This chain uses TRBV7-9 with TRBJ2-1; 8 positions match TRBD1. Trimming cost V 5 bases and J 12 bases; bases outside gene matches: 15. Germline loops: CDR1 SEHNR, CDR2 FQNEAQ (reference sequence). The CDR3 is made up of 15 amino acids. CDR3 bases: TGTGCCAGCAGCCTCCGCCCCCAGGGGGCCTTTATGCAGTTCTTC. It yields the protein CASSLRPQGAFMQFF.

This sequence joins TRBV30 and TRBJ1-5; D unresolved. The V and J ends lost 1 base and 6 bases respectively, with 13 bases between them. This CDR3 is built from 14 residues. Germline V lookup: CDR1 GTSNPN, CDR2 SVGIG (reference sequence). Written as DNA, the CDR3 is TGTGCCTGGAGTGCGACTGGCCTCGGTCAGCCCCAGCATTTT. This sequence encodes CAWSATGLGQPQHF.

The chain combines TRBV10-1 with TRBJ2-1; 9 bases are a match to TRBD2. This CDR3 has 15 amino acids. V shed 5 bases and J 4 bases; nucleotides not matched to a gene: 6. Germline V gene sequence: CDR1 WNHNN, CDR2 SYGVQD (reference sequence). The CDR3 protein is CASSRSSGGYNEQFF. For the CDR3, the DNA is TGCGCCAGCAGTCGTTCGAGCGGGGGGTACAATGAGCAGTTCTTC.

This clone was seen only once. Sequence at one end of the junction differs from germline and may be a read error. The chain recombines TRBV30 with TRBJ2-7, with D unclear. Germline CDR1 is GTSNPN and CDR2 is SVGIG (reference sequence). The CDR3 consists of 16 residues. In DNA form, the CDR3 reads TGTGCCTGGAGTGTAGAAGGGTGGTCCCAAAACTACGAGCAGTACTTT. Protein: CAWSVEGWSQNYEQYF.

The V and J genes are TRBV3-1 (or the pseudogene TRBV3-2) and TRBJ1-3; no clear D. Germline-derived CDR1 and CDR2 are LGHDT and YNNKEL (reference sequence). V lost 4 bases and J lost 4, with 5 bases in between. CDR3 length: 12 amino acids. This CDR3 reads CASSPPGNTIYF. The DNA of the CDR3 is TGTGCCAGCAGCCCCCCAGGAAACACCATATATTTT.

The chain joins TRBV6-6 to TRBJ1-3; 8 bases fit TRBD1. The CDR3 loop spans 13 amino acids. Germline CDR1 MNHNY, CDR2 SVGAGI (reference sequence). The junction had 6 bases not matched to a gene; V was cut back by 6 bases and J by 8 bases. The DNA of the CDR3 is TGTGCCAGCAGCGACAGGGGTTCGGACACCATATATTTT. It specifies CASSDRGSDTIYF.

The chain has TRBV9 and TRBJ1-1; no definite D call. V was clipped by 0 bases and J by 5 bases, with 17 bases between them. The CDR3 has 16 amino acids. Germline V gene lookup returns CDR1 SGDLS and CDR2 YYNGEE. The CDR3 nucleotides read TGTGCCAGCAGCGTAGCTGGTGGAAACACTCCAACTGAAGCTTTCTTT. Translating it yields CASSVAGGNTPTEAFF.

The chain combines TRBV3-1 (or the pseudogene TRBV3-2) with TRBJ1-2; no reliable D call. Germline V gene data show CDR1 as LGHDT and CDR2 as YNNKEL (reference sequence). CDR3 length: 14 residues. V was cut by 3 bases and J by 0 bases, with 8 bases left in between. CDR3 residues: CASSQGFSNYGYTF. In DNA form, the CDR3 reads TGTGCCAGCAGCCAGGGCTTCTCTAACTATGGCTACACCTTC.

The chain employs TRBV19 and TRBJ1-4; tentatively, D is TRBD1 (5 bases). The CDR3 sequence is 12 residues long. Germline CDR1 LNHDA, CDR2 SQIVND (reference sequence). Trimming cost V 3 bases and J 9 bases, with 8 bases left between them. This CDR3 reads CASSIGGKKLFF. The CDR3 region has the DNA TGTGCCAGTAGTATCGGGGGAAAAAAACTGTTTTTT.

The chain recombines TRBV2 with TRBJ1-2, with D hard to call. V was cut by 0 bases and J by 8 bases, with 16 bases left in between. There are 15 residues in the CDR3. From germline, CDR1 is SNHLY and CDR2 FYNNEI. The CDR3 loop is CASSEARMGWGGYTF. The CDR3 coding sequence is TGTGCCAGCAGTGAAGCCCGTATGGGGTGGGGAGGCTACACCTTC.

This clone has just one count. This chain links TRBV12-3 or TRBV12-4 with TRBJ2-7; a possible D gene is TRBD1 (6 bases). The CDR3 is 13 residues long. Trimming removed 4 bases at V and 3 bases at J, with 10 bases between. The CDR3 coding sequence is TGTGCCAGCAGTTCGGGACAAGGCTACGAGCAGTACTTC. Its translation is CASSSGQGYEQYF.

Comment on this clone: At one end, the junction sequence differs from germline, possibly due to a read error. This chain's CDR3 is CASSPSLAGGERETQYF. CDR3 DNA: TGTGCTAGCAGCCCCTCTTTAGCGGGGGGAGAGAGGGAGACCCAGTACTTC. The chain couples TRBV7-7 to TRBJ2-5; 10 bases are shared with TRBD2. CDR1 is SSHAT and CDR2 is FNYEAQ in the germline V gene (reference sequence). The CDR3 has 17 amino acids.

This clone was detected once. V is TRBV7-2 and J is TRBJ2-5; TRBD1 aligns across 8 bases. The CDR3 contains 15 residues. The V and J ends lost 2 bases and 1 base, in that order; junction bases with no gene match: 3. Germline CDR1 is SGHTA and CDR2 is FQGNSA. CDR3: CASSLQQGVQETQYF. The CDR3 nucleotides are TGTGCCAGCAGCTTACAACAGGGGGTCCAAGAGACCCAGTACTTC.

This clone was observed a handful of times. The CDR3 nucleotides read TGTGCCTGGAGTGTACTTGGGACAGGGGCCCGGCCCCAGCATTTT. Protein sequence: CAWSVLGTGARPQHF. V usage is TRBV30 and J usage is TRBJ1-5; the match to TRBD1 covers 10 bases. CDR1 is GTSNPN, CDR2 SVGIG, per germline (reference sequence). V was pared by 0 bases and J by 9 bases, with 8 bases of the junction left unmatched. CDR3 length equals 15 residues. The full variable domain, with the rest looked up from reference TRBV30 and TRBJ1-5, is SQTIHQWPATLVQPVGSPLSLECTVEGTSNPNLYWYRQAAGRGLQLLFYSVGIGQISSEVPQNLSASRPQDRQFILSSKKLLLSDSGFYLCAWSVLGTGARPQHFGDGTRLSIL.

CDR3 in amino acids: CASSPQGLGGYTF. For the CDR3, the DNA is TGTGCCAGTAGCCCCCAAGGGCTAGGAGGCTACACCTTC. J is TRBJ1-2 and V is TRBV19; D not resolved. Germline loops: CDR1 LNHDA, CDR2 SQIVND (reference sequence). This CDR3 region has 13 residues. The ends were cut back, 6 bases at V and 8 bases at J, with 16 bases in the middle.

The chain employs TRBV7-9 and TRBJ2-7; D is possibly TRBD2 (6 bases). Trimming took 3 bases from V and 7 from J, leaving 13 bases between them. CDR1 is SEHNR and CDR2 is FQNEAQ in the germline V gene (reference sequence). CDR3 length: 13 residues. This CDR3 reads CASSFGTAGEQYF. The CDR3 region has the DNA TGTGCCAGCAGCTTTGGGACCGCGGGGGAGCAGTACTTC. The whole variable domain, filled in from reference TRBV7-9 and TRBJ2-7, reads DTGVSQNPRHKITKRGQNVTFRCDPISEHNRLYWYRQTLGQGPEFLTYFQNEAQLEKSRLLSDRFSAERPKGSFSTLEIQRTEQGDSAMYLCASSFGTAGEQYFGPGTRLTVT.

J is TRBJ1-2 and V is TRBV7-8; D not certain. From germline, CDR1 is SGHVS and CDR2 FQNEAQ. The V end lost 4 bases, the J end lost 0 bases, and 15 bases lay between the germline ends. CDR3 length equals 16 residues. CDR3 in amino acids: CASSSLAARANYGYTF. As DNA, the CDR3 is TGTGCCAGCAGCTCGCTAGCAGCACGAGCTAACTATGGCTACACCTTC.